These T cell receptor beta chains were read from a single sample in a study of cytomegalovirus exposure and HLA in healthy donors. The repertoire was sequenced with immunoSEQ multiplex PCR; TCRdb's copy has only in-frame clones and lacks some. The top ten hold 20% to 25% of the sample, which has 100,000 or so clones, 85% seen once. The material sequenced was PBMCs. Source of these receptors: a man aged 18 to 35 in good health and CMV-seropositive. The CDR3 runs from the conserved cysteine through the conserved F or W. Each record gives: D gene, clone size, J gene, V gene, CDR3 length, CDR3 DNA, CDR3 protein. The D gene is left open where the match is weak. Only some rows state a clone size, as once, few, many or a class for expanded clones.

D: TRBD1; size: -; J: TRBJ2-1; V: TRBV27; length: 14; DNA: TGTGCCAGCAGTTTATCAGGGACAGGGGGTGAGCAGTTCTTC; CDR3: CASSLSGTGGEQFF
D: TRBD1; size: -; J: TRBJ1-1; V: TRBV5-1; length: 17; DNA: TGCGCCAGCAGCTCGACCAAACTTGACAGGGGGCTAGGTGAAGCTTTCTTT; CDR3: CASSSTKLDRGLGEAFF
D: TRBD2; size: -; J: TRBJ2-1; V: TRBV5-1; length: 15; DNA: TGCGCCAGCAGACTAGCGGAATCCTCCTACAATGAGCAGTTCTTC; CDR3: CASRLAESSYNEQFF
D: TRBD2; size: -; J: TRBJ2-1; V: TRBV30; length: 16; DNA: TGTGCCTGGGCTCCGCCAAGCGGGAGGGCCTACAATGAGCAGTTCTTC; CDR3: CAWAPPSGRAYNEQFF
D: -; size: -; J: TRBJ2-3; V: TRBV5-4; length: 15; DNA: TGTGCCAGCAGCTTGAAGGACAGAAACACAGATACGCAGTATTTT; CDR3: CASSLKDRNTDTQYF
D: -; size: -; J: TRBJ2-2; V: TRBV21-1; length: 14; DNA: TGTGCCAGGTTACAGGGGGCGAACACCGGGGAGCTGTTTTTT; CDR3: CARLQGANTGELFF
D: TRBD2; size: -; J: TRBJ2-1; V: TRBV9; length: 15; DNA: TGTGCCAGCAGCGTAGTAGCGGGAGGGCAAAATGAGCAGTTCTTC; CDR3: CASSVVAGGQNEQFF
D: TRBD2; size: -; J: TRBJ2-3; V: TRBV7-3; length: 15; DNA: TGTGCCAGCAGCTCGACTAGCGGGAACGCAGATACGCAGTATTTT; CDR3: CASSSTSGNADTQYF
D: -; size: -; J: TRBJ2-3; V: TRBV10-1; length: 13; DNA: TGCGCCAGCAGTTCGAGTGGCACAGATACGCAGTATTTT; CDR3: CASSSSGTDTQYF
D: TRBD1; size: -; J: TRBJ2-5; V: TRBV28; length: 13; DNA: TGTGCCAGTCGGACAGGATCCCAAGAGACCCAGTACTTC; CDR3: CASRTGSQETQYF
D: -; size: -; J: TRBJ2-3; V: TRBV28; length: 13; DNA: TGTGCCAGCAGTTTTGAGGGAGCAGATACGCAGTATTTT; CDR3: CASSFEGADTQYF
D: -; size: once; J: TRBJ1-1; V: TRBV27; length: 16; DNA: TGTGCCAGCAGTTCCCTAACCTCAGGGCTTAACACTGAAGCTTTCTTT; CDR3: CASSSLTSGLNTEAFF
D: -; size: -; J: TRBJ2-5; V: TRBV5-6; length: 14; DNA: TGTGCCAGCAGCTTGGAGGGACTGCAAGAGACCCAGTACTTC; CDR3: CASSLEGLQETQYF
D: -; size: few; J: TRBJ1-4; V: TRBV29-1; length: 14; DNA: TGCAGCGTCTCCAATGGGACTACGAATGAAAAACTGTTTTTT; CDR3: CSVSNGTTNEKLFF
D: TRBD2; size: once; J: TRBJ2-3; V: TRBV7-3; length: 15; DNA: TGTGCCAGCAGCTTCTCTAGCGGACGCACAGATACGCAGTATTTT; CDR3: CASSFSSGRTDTQYF
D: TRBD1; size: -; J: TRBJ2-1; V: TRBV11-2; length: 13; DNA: TGTGCCAGCAGCTTGTCAGGGGGCCGTGAGCAGTTCTTC; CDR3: CASSLSGGREQFF
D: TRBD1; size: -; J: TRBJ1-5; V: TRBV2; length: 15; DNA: TGTGCCAGCAGGGCCGGGACAGGCATGGTGTGGCCCCAGCATTTT; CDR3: CASRAGTGMVWPQHF
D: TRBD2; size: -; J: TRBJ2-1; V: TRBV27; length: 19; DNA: TGTGCCAGCAGTTTATCCTTCCCGGTCGAAGCGGGAGGCTTAGATGAGCAGTTCTTC; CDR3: CASSLSFPVEAGGLDEQFF
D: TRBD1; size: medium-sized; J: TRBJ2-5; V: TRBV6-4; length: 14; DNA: TGTGCCAGCAGTGAGGGACAGGGGGCAGAGACCCAGTACTTC; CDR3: CASSEGQGAETQYF
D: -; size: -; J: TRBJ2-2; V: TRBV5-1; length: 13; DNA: TGCGCCAGCAGCTTGGACAGTCCCGGGGAGCTGTTTTTT; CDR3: CASSLDSPGELFF
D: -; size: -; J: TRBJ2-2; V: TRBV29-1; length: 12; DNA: TGCAGCGTCACTGCTTACACCGGGGAGCTGTTTTTT; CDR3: CSVTAYTGELFF
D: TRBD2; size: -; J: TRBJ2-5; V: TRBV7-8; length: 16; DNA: TGTGCCAGCAGCTTAGGGGTAGCGGGATTTGGAGAGACCCAGTACTTC; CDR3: CASSLGVAGFGETQYF
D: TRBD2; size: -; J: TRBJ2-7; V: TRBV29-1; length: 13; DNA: TGCAGCGTTGCCGCGGGAGACCTCTACGAGCAGTACTTC; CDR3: CSVAAGDLYEQYF
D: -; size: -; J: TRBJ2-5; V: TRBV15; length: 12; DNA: TGTGCCACCAGCAGCGGTACAGGGTCCCAGTACTTC; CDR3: CATSSGTGSQYF
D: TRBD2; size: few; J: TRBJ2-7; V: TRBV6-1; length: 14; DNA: TGTGCCAGTTCGCTAGCGGGAGGCTTCTACGAGCAGTACTTC; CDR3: CASSLAGGFYEQYF
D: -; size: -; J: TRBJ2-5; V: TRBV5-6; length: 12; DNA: TGTGCCAGCAGCTACGGTCGGGAGACCCAGTACTTC; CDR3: CASSYGRETQYF
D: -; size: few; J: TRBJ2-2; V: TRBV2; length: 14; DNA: TGTGCCAGCAGGAAAGACAGTAACACCGGGGAGCTGTTTTTT; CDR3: CASRKDSNTGELFF
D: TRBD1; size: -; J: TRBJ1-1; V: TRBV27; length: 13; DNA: TGTGCCAGCAGTTGGGACAGGGTCACTGAAGCTTTCTTT; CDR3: CASSWDRVTEAFF
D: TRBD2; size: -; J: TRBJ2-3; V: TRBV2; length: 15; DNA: TGTGCCAGCAGTGAAGTAGTAGCGGGAGTGTATACGCAGTATTTT; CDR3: CASSEVVAGVYTQYF
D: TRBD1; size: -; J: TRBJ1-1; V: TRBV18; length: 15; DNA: TGTGCCAGCTCACCCCCGACAGGGGAGAACACTGAAGCTTTCTTT; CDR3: CASSPPTGENTEAFF
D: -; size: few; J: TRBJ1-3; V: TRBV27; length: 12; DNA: TGTGCCAGCAGCGGGGGAGGAAACACCATATATTTT; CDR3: CASSGGGNTIYF
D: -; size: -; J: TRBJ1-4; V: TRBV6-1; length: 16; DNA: TGTGCCAGCAGTGAAAGTATCCAGGGCTATAATGAAAAACTGTTTTTT; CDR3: CASSESIQGYNEKLFF
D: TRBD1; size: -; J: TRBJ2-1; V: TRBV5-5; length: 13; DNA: TGTGCCAGCAGCTTGGCGGGACAGGGATGGCAGTTCTTC; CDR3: CASSLAGQGWQFF
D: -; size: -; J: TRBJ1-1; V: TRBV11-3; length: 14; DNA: TGTGCCAGCAGCTTAGGTGCTCCCTCGGTAGAAGCTTTCTTT; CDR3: CASSLGAPSVEAFF
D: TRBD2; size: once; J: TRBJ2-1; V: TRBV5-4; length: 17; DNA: TGTGCCAGCAGCTTTTCCCTCCCTAGCGGGAGTTACAATGAGCAGTTCTTC; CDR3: CASSFSLPSGSYNEQFF
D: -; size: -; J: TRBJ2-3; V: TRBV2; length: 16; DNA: TGTGCCAGCTTAAGGCGTGGGGGGAGCACGATGGATACGCAGTATTTT; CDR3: CASLRRGGSTMDTQYF
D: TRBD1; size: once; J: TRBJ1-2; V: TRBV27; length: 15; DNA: TGTGCCAGCAGAGAGACAGGGGACCCCAATGGAGGCTACACCTTC; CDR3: CASRETGDPNGGYTF
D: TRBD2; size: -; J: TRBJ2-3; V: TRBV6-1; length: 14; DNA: TGTGCCAGCTCCGGGACTAGGGAGACAGATACGCAGTATTTT; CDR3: CASSGTRETDTQYF
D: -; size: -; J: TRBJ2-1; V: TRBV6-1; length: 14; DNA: TGTGCCAGCAAGATCGAGCGGAACTACAATGAGCAGTTCTTC; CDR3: CASKIERNYNEQFF
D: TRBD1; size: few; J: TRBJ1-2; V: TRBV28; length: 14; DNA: TGTGCCAGCAGTTCGACAGGGGGAGGGGATGGCTACACCTTC; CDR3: CASSSTGGGDGYTF
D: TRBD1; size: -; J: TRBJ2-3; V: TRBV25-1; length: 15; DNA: TGTGCCAGCAGTGAATTCAGACAGGGGGAAGATACGCAGTATTTT; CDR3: CASSEFRQGEDTQYF
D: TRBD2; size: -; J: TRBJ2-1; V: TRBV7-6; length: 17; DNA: TGTGCCAGCAGTTCTCAGACTAGCGGGGCGATTTACAATGAGCAGTTCTTC; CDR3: CASSSQTSGAIYNEQFF
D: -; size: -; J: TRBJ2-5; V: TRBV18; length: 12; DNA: TGTGCCAGCTCGGGCAGGATGGAGACCCAGTACTTC; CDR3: CASSGRMETQYF
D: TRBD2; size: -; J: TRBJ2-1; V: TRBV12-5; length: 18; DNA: TGTGCTAGTGGTACAAAACCCTCGGGGGTAGCGGGAGTGGGTGAGCAGTTCTTC; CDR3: CASGTKPSGVAGVGEQFF
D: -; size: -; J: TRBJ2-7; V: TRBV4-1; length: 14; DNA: TGCGCCAGCAGCCAAGTTCCAGGGGTCTACGAGCAGTACTTC; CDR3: CASSQVPGVYEQYF